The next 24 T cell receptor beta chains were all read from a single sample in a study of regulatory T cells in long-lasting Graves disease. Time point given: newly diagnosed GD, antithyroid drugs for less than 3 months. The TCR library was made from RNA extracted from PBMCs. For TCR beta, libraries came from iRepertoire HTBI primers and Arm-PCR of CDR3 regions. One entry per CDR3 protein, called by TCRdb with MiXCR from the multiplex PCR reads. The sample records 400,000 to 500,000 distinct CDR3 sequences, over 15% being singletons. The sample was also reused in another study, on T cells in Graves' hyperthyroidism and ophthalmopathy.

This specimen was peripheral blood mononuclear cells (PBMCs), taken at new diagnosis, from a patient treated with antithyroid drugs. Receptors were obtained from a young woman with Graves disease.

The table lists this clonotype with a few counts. The CDR3 region is CASSLEQGSNTGELFF. The CDR3 coding sequence is TGTGCCAGCAGCTTAGAACAAGGGTCGAACACCGGGGAGCTGTTTTTT. This sequence joins TRBV7-6 and TRBJ2-2; no firm D call. Germline values: CDR1 SGHVS, CDR2 FNYEAQ. The CDR3 has 16 residues. Trimming stripped 1 base from V and 0 bases from J, with 9 bases between.

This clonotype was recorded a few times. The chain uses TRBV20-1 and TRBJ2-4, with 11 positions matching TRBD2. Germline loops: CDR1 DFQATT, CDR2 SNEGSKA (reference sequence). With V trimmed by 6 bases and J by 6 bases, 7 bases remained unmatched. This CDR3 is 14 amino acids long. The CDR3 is CSAGFTSGGNIQYF. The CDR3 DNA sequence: TGCAGTGCAGGTTTTACTAGCGGGGGAAACATTCAGTACTTC.

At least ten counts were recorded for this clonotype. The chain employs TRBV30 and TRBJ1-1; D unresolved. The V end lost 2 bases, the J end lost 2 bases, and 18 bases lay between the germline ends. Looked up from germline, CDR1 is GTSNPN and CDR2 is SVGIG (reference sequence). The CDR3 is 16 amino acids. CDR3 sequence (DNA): TGTGCCTGGAGTCCCCGGACGGCCGGAGGAAACACTGAAGCTTTCTTT. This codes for CAWSPRTAGGNTEAFF. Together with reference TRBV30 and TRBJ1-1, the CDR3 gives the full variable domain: SQTIHQWPATLVQPVGSPLSLECTVEGTSNPNLYWYRQAAGRGLQLLFYSVGIGQISSEVPQNLSASRPQDRQFILSSKKLLLSDSGFYLCAWSPRTAGGNTEAFFGQGTRLTVV.

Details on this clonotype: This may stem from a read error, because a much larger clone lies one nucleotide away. CDR3: CSARRLSSYNEQYF. The CDR3 bases are TGCAGTGCTAGGCGCTTGAGCTCCTACAATGAGCAGTACTTC. The rearrangement joins TRBV20-1 to TRBJ2-5, with no clear D. This CDR3 has 14 amino acids. The germline gives CDR1 DFQATT, CDR2 SNEGSKA (reference sequence). With 3 bases removed from V and 11 bases from J, the gap between germline ends came to 22 bases.

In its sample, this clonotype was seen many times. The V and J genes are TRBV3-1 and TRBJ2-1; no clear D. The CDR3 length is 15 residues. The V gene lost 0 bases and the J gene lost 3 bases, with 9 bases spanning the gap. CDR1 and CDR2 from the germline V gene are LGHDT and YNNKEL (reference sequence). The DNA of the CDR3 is TGTGCCAGCAGCCAAGAACCTTTTAACTACAATGAGCAGTTCTTC. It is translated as CASSQEPFNYNEQFF.

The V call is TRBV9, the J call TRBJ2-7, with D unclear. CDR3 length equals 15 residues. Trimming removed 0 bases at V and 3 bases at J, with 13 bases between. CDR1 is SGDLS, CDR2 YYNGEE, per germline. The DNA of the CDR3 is TGTGCCAGCAGCGTAGGAATGGACGGTAGCTACGAGCAGTACTTC. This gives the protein CASSVGMDGSYEQYF.

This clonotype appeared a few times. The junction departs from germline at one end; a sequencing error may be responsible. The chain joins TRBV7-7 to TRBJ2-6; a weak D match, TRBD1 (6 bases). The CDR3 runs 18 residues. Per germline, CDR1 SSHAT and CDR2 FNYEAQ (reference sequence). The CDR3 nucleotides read TGTGCTAGCAGCCCCGGGACACCTCAAAGCTCTGGGGCCAACGTCCTGACTTTC. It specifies CASSPGTPQSSGANVLTF.

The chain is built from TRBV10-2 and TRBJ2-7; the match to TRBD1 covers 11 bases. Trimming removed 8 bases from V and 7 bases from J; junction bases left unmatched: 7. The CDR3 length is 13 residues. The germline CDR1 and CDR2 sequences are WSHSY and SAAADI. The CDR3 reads CASGGQGADEQYF. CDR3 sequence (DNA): TGCGCCAGCGGAGGACAGGGGGCGGATGAGCAGTACTTC.

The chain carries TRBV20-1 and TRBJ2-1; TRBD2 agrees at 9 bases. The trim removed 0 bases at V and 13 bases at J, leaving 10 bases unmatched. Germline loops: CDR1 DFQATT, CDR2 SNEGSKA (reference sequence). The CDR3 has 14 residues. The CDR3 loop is CSARDPSGTETQFF. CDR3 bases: TGCAGTGCTAGAGATCCTAGCGGGACAGAGACCCAGTTCTTC.

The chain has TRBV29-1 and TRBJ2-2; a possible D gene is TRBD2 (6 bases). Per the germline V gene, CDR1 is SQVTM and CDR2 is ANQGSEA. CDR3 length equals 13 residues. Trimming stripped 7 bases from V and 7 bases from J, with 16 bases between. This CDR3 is CSAGLADRGELFF. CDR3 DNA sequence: TGCAGCGCCGGTTTAGCGGATCGCGGGGAGCTGTTTTTT.

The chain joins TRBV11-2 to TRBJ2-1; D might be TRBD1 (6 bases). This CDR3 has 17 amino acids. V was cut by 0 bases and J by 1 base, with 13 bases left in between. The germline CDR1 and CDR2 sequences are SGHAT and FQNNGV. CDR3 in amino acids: CASSLEKGEWSYNEQFF. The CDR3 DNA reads TGTGCCAGCAGCTTAGAGAAGGGGGAGTGGTCCTACAATGAGCAGTTCTTC.

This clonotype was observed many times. The chain's CDR3 is CASRGKLAGAVGELFF. CDR3 coding DNA: TGTGCCAGCCGAGGGAAATTAGCGGGAGCGGTCGGGGAGCTGTTTTTT. The V and J genes are TRBV2 and TRBJ2-2; 9 bases match TRBD2. The germline CDR1 and CDR2 sequences are SNHLY and FYNNEI. The length of the CDR3 is 16 residues. The trim removed 8 bases at V and 7 bases at J, leaving 14 bases unmatched.

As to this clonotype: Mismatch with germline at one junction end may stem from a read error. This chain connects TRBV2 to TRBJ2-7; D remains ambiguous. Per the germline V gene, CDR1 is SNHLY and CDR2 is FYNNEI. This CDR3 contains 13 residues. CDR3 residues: CASSDFTAFERYF. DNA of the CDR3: TGTGCCAGCAGTGATTTCACGGCGTTCGAGCGGTACTTC.

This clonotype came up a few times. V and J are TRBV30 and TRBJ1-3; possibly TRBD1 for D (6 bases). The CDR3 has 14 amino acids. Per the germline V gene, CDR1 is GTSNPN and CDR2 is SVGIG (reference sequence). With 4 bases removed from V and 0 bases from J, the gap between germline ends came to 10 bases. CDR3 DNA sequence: TGTGCCTGGAAGGGGGGAGGCTCTGGAAACACCATATATTTT. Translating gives CAWKGGGSGNTIYF.

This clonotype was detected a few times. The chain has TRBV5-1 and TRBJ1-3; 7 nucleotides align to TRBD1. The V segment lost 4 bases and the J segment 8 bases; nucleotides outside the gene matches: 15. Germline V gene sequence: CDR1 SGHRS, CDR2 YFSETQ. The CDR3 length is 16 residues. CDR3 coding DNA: TGCGCCAGCAGCATCTGGACAGGAACGAGCCTGGACACCATATATTTT. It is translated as CASSIWTGTSLDTIYF.

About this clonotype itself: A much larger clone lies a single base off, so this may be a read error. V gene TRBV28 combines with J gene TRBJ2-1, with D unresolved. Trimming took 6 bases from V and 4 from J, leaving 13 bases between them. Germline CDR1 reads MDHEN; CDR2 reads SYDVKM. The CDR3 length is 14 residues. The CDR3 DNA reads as TGTGCCAGCAGCTGCTACTCTGGTTACAATGAGCAGTTCTTC. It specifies CASSCYSGYNEQFF.

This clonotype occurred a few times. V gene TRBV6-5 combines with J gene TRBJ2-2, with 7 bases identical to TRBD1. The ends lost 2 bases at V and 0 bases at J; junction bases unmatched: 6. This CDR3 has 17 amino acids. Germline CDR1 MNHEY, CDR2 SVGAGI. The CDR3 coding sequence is TGTGCCAGCAGTTACACGGCCGGGACAGCGAACACCGGGGAGCTGTTTTTT. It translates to CASSYTAGTANTGELFF.

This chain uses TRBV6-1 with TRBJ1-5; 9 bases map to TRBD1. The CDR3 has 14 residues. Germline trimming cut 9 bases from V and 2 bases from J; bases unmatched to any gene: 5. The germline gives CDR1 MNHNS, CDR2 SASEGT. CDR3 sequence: CASRRDRGNQPQHF. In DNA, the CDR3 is TGTGCCAGTCGCCGGGACAGGGGCAATCAGCCCCAGCATTTT.

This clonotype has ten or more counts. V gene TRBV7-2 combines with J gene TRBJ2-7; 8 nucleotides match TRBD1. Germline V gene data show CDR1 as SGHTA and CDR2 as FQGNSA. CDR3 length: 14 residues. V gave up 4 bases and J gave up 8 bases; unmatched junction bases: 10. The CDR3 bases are TGTGCCAGCAGCTCGGGGACAGGCCCCTTCCAGCAGTACTTC. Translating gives CASSSGTGPFQQYF.

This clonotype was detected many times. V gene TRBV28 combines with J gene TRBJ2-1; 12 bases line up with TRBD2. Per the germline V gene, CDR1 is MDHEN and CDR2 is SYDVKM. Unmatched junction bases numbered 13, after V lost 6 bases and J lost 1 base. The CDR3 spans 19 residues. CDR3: CASSKTGPTSGRSYNEQFF. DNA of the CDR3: TGTGCCAGCAGCAAGACAGGCCCAACTAGCGGGAGGTCCTACAATGAGCAGTTCTTC. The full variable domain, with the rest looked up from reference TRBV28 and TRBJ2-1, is DVKVTQSSRYLVKRTGEKVFLECVQDMDHENMFWYRQDPGLGLRLIYFSYDVKMKEKGDIPEGYSVSREKKERFSLILESASTNQTSMYLCASSKTGPTSGRSYNEQFFGPGTRLTVL.

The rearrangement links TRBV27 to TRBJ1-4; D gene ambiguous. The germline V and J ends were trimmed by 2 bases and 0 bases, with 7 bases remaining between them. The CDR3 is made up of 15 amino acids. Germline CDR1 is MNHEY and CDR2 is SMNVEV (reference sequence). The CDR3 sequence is CASSLKGATNEKLFF. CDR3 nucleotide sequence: TGTGCCAGCAGTTTAAAAGGCGCAACTAATGAAAAACTGTTTTTT.

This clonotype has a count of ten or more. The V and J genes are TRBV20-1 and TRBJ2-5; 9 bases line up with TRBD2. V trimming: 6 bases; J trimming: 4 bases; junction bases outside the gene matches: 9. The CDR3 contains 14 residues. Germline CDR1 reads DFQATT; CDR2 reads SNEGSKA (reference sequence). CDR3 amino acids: CSAQTSGRLETQYF. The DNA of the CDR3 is TGCAGTGCCCAGACTAGCGGAAGATTAGAGACCCAGTACTTC.

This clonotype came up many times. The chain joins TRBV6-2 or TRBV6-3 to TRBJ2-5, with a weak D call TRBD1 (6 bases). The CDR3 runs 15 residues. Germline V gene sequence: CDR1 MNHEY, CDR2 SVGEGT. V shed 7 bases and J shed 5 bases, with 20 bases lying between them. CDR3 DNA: TGTGCCAGCACACAGGGTGATGGAATCGGGGAGACCCAGTACTTC. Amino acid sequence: CASTQGDGIGETQYF.

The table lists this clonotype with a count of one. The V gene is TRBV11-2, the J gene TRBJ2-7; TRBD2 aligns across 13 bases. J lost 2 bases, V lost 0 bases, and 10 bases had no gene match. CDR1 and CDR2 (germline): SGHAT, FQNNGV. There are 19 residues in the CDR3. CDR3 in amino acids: CASSLERTGLAGYTYEQYF. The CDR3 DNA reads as TGTGCCAGCAGCTTAGAACGTACGGGACTAGCGGGATACACCTACGAGCAGTACTTC. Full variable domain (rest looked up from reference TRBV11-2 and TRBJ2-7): EAGVAQSPRYKIIEKRQSVAFWCNPISGHATLYWYQQILGQGPKLLIQFQNNGVVDDSQLPKDRFSAERLKGVDSTLKIQPAKLEDSAVYLCASSLERTGLAGYTYEQYFGPGTRLTVT.